One and the same sample provided the 20 T cell receptor beta chains below, sequenced in a study of human T cells and chemical hapten exposure. Stated time point: healthy volunteer bleed at 2 weeks. Unfractionated whole blood served as the source for total RNA extraction. MiXCR, run by TCRdb on the RACE reads, gives a single entry per CDR3 protein. Of 43,000 or so distinct CDR3 sequences listed, 3.5% to 4.5% are singletons. Sequencing was performed on whole blood. The origin of the receptors is a female donor in good health. Some clones in this sample may be carry-over from other donors' samples.

This clonotype has at least ten counts. The V gene is TRBV28, the J gene TRBJ2-3; D is perhaps TRBD1 (6 bases). V was clipped by 4 bases and J by 2 bases, with 10 bases between them. Per germline, CDR1 MDHEN and CDR2 SYDVKM. CDR3 size: 14 residues. CDR3 sequence reads: CASSSDSLTDTQYF. In DNA, the CDR3 is TGTGCCAGCAGTTCGGACAGTCTCACAGATACGCAGTATTTT.

This clonotype was seen ten or more times. The chain combines TRBV3-1 with TRBJ2-5, with D possibly being TRBD1 or TRBD2 (5 bases each). Deletions cut 1 base from V and 1 base from J, with 10 bases between. The CDR3 is 15 residues long. Germline V CDR1 and CDR2: LGHDT, YNNKEL (reference sequence). DNA of the CDR3: TGTGCCAGCAGCCAAGTTGGGGGAACCCAAGAGACCCAGTACTTC. Its protein is CASSQVGGTQETQYF.

This clonotype was seen at least ten times. V usage is TRBV11-2 and J usage is TRBJ1-2; no clear D. Per germline, CDR1 SGHAT and CDR2 FQNNGV. Trimming removed 1 base at V and 2 bases at J, with 14 bases between. This CDR3 has 16 amino acids. The CDR3 spells CASSLARPGINYGYTF. Here the CDR3 DNA reads TGTGCCAGCAGCTTAGCCAGACCCGGGATCAACTATGGCTACACCTTC.

The table lists this clonotype with many counts. The J gene is TRBJ2-7, the V gene TRBV7-2; perhaps TRBD1 as D (6 bases). The CDR3 is 14 residues long. V lost 3 bases and J 0 bases, leaving 9 bases between the germline ends. Germline CDR1 SGHTA, CDR2 FQGNSA. The CDR3 coding sequence is TGTGCCAGCAGCTTCCGGGACACCTCCTACGAGCAGTACTTC. The encoded protein is CASSFRDTSYEQYF.

The sample holds many counts of this clonotype. The chain employs TRBV7-8 and TRBJ1-6; perhaps TRBD1 as D (5 bases). The germline V gene encodes CDR1 SGHVS and CDR2 FQNEAQ. The CDR3 is 14 residues long. Trimming took 0 bases from V and 11 from J, leaving 11 bases between them. The CDR3 sequence: CASSLASGSTPLHF. The CDR3 nucleotides are TGTGCCAGCAGCTTAGCGTCAGGGTCCACACCCCTCCACTTT.

This clonotype has ten or more counts. The V gene is TRBV7-6, the J gene TRBJ2-3; TRBD2 agrees at 7 bases. Trimming removed 2 bases from V and 0 bases from J; junction bases left unmatched: 8. The V gene's germline CDR1 is SGHVS and CDR2 FNYEAQ. This CDR3 spans 17 amino acids. The CDR3 spells CASSLRGRAYSTDTQYF. The CDR3 coding sequence is TGTGCCAGCAGCTTAAGAGGGAGGGCCTATAGCACAGATACGCAGTATTTT. Variable domain in full (rest from reference TRBV7-6 and TRBJ2-3): GAGVSQSPRYKVTKRGQDVALRCDPISGHVSLYWYRQALGQGPEFLTYFNYEAQQDKSGLPNDRFSAERPEGSISTLTIQRTEQRDSAMYRCASSLRGRAYSTDTQYFGPGTRLTVL.

This clonotype has more than one count but fewer than ten. The chain carries TRBV9 and TRBJ2-5, with 11 bases that match TRBD2. CDR3 length: 15 amino acids. Germline CDR1 SGDLS, CDR2 YYNGEE. V dropped 2 bases and J dropped 4; count of bases not matched to a gene: 4. The CDR3 nucleotides are TGTGCCAGCAGCGTTAGCGGGGGGGCCGGAGAGACCCAGTACTTC. This translates into CASSVSGGAGETQYF. The full variable domain, with the rest looked up from reference TRBV9 and TRBJ2-5, is DSGVTQTPKHLITATGQRVTLRCSPRSGDLSVYWYQQSLDQGLQFLIQYYNGEERAKGNILERFSAQQFPDLHSELNLSSLELGDSALYFCASSVSGGAGETQYFGPGTRLLVL.

Turning to this clonotype: The germline gene is not matched at one end of the junction; a read error may be the cause. CDR3 coding DNA: TGCGCCAGCAGCTTGGTCTGGACAGGGGCTAACTATGGCGACACCTTC. Translating it yields CASSLVWTGANYGDTF. This chain uses TRBV5-1 with TRBJ1-2, with 9 nucleotides matching TRBD1. From germline, CDR1 is SGHRS and CDR2 YFSETQ. The CDR3 runs to 16 residues.

This clonotype was recorded many times. This chain joins TRBV2 and TRBJ1-4; D is perhaps TRBD1 (5 bases). The germline V gene encodes CDR1 SNHLY and CDR2 FYNNEI. Trimming took 4 bases from V and 0 from J, leaving 12 bases between them. CDR3 size: 16 residues. The CDR3 protein is CASSAGTASTNEKLFF. In DNA, the CDR3 is TGTGCCAGCAGTGCGGGGACCGCCTCAACTAATGAAAAACTGTTTTTT.

This clonotype was detected many times. The J gene is TRBJ1-1, the V gene TRBV20-1, with D perhaps TRBD1 (5 bases). This CDR3 comprises 11 residues. Germline assignment: CDR1 DFQATT and CDR2 SNEGSKA (reference sequence). V dropped 3 bases and J dropped 6 bases, with 8 bases sitting between them. The CDR3 bases are TGCAGTGCTAGCACAGGACCTGAAGCTTTCTTT. Translated, it gives CSASTGPEAFF.

Many counts were recorded for this clonotype. The chain has TRBV25-1 and TRBJ1-6; the match to TRBD1 covers 9 bases. The CDR3 totals 17 residues. Germline V lookup: CDR1 MGHDK, CDR2 SYGVNS. J gave up 2 bases and V 6 bases, and 8 bases lay outside the gene matches. The chain's CDR3 is CASRGRTGDPYNSPLHF. DNA for the CDR3: TGTGCCAGCAGGGGGAGGACAGGGGACCCCTATAATTCACCCCTCCACTTT. Based on the CDR3 plus reference TRBV25-1 and TRBJ1-6, the full variable domain is EADIYQTPRYLVIGTGKKITLECSQTMGHDKMYWYQQDPGMELHLIHYSYGVNSTEKGDLSSESTVSRIRTEHFPLTLESARPSHTSQYLCASRGRTGDPYNSPLHFGNGTRLTVT.

There are many counts of this clonotype. The chain joins TRBV5-1 to TRBJ2-3, with D possibly TRBD2 on 5 matching bases. With 0 bases removed from V and 0 bases from J, the gap between germline ends came to 5 bases. This CDR3 has 14 amino acids. Germline V gene data show CDR1 as SGHRS and CDR2 as YFSETQ. DNA for the CDR3: TGCGCCAGCAGCTTGGAGCGGAGCACAGATACGCAGTATTTT. This sequence encodes CASSLERSTDTQYF.

This clonotype was seen many times. The genes are TRBV15 and TRBJ1-3; D is ambiguous. In germline, CDR1 is LNHNV, CDR2 YYDKDF (reference sequence). This CDR3 region has 14 residues. Trimming removed 3 bases from V and 3 bases from J, with 9 bases in between. In DNA form, the CDR3 reads TGTGCCACCAGCAGGGAACAGTTTGGAAACACCATATATTTT. Protein product: CATSREQFGNTIYF.

This clonotype was counted at least ten times. The rearrangement uses TRBV6-4 and TRBJ2-3; D call uncertain. The CDR3 has 15 residues. Germline CDR1 and CDR2: MRHNA and SNTAGT. Trimming pared 8 bases from V and 2 bases from J, leaving 17 bases between. The DNA for the CDR3 is TGTGCCAGCTCACGGTCCTCGGGTTTCACAGATACGCAGTATTTT. Residues: CASSRSSGFTDTQYF.

The sample holds many counts of this clonotype. V gene TRBV12-3 or TRBV12-4 combines with J gene TRBJ2-1, with a possible D match to TRBD1 (6 bases). The V and J ends lost 6 bases and 1 base respectively, with 13 bases between them. The CDR3 is 15 amino acids. In nucleotides, the CDR3 is TGTGCCAGCAGAGGACAGAGATCTTCCTACAATGAGCAGTTCTTC. Its translation: CASRGQRSSYNEQFF.

This clonotype was seen ten or more times. This rearrangement joins TRBV7-2 to TRBJ1-5; D uncertain. Germline V gene sequence: CDR1 SGHTA, CDR2 FQGNSA. The V gene lost 1 base and the J gene lost 0 bases, with 10 bases spanning the gap. The CDR3 covers 16 residues. CDR3 sequence (DNA): TGTGCCAGCAGCTTAGATAGTCCATATAGCAATCAGCCCCAGCATTTT. It yields the protein CASSLDSPYSNQPQHF.

This clonotype was recorded at least ten times. The chain combines TRBV27 with TRBJ2-7, with D perhaps matching TRBD2 (6 bases). Germline V lookup: CDR1 MNHEY, CDR2 SMNVEV (reference sequence). V shed 5 bases and J shed 1 base, with 12 bases lying between them. The CDR3 totals 14 residues. The CDR3 spells CASSTLGGSYEQYF. CDR3 DNA sequence: TGTGCCAGCAGTACTCTGGGAGGTTCCTACGAGCAGTACTTC.

This clonotype was counted at least ten times. The CDR3 coding sequence is TGCAGCGTTGACGACCCGGGACAGGGGGCTTACAATGAGCAGTTCTTC. Translated: CSVDDPGQGAYNEQFF. This chain links TRBV29-1 with TRBJ2-1, with 12 bases fitting TRBD1. Looked up from germline, CDR1 is SQVTM and CDR2 is ANQGSEA. The CDR3 sequence is 16 residues long. V lost 3 bases and J lost 4; bases outside the gene matches: 7.

This clonotype was seen ten or more times. The chain recombines TRBV7-9 with TRBJ2-5; D perhaps matches TRBD2 (7 bases). The CDR3 totals 15 residues. Germline values: CDR1 SEHNR, CDR2 FQNEAQ (reference sequence). Trimming removed 1 base at V and 4 bases at J, with 13 bases between. CDR3 protein: CASSLVRGRGETQYF. CDR3 nucleotides: TGTGCCAGCAGCTTAGTGCGGGGGCGGGGAGAGACCCAGTACTTC.

The V gene is TRBV9, the J gene TRBJ1-2; 10 nucleotides match TRBD1. This CDR3 has 14 residues. The germline gives CDR1 SGDLS, CDR2 YYNGEE. The V segment lost 6 bases and the J segment 2 bases; nucleotides outside the gene matches: 4. In DNA, the CDR3 is TGTGCCAGCACCAGACAGGGGGCAAACTATGGCTACACCTTC. Encoded protein: CASTRQGANYGYTF.